The clone carrying this TCR beta chain occurred a few times. The antigen is not known. PCR primers comprised 60 Vbeta and 13 Jbeta primers. Measured with immunoSEQ multiplex PCR; TCRdb has only the in-frame clones, and not every one. The data hold about 160,000 clones, with roughly 80% observed a single time. This sample is drawn from a study of cytomegalovirus exposure and HLA in healthy donors. Whole-study results and caveats: Other equally common chains were less clonally expanded than HLA-associated TCR beta chains, a later analysis showed.

Unmatched junction bases numbered 8, after V lost 3 bases and J lost 1 base. Per the germline V gene, CDR1 is SGHAT and CDR2 is FQNNGV. This CDR3 has 16 residues. Unrecorded immune exposure was likely among donors, who were nominally healthy when sampled. This TCR was recovered from a woman in her thirties or forties in good health and CMV-seronegative. Material: PBMCs. V gene TRBV11-2 combines with J gene TRBJ1-1; 7 nucleotides line up with TRBD1. This CDR3 is CASSLEWGQSNTEAFF. Here the CDR3 DNA reads TGTGCCAGCAGCTTGGAGTGGGGACAGTCGAACACTGAAGCTTTCTTT. Using reference TRBV11-2 and TRBJ1-1 for the parts outside the CDR3, the full variable domain is EAGVAQSPRYKIIEKRQSVAFWCNPISGHATLYWYQQILGQGPKLLIQFQNNGVVDDSQLPKDRFSAERLKGVDSTLKIQPAKLEDSAVYLCASSLEWGQSNTEAFFGQGTRLTVV.